This T cell receptor (beta chain) was observed in a study of blood T cell repertoires in COVID-19. Turning to the study itself: The study drew acute and convalescent COVID-19 samples from the United States, Italy and Spain. From T cells, B-cell-depleted T cells, or PBMCs came the material, which was cDNA or gDNA.

Methods used by the authors: By means of reference gene primer amplification, nucleated cell counts were estimated. The method was immunoSEQ multiplex PCR; TCRdb's version includes in-frame clones alone and lacks a portion of them. V and J calls and clone size follow that table, whereas D and trimming were derived from the DNA. This sample carries 42,000 or so clones, around 82% of them seen once, and the ten largest clones take 39%. V shed 1 base, J shed 8 bases, and the junction held 10 bases outside the gene matches. This CDR3 region has 16 residues. Germline CDR1 LGHNT, CDR2 FRNRAP. The sequenced sample consisted of peripheral blood. The TCR sequence derives from a man aged 35-49 years with active or convalescent COVID-19. This sequence joins TRBV12-5 and TRBJ1-4; 7 nucleotides align to TRBD1. CDR3 DNA sequence: TGTGCTAGTGGTTTGGCGACTGACAGGGTATGGGAAAAACTGTTTTTT. Translated: CASGLATDRVWEKLFF.